This T cell receptor (beta chain) was found in a study of siplizumab effects on memory and regulatory T cells. Responder and stimulator cells in the mixed lymphocyte reaction were cultured together for around six days at 37°C. Germline loops: CDR1 SGHAT, CDR2 FQNNGV. The J segment lost 4 bases and the V segment lost 3 bases, leaving 6 bases of the junction unmatched. The CDR3 contains 15 residues. Data came from immunoSEQ multiplex PCR; TCRdb stores just in-frame clones and leaves some out. Altogether roughly 11,000 clones are present, approximately 45% being singletons, with the ten largest covering around 40%. Whole-study findings and limits: A significant reduction in alloreactive sequences traceable to unstimulated CD4+ memory cells was produced by siplizumab.

With regard to this clone: What it recognizes is unknown.

The genes are TRBV11-2 and TRBJ1-3, with 7 bases that match TRBD1. The receptor was derived from a human donor in good health; the cells came from an allogeneic mixed lymphocyte reaction. Some clones in this sample may be carry-over from other donors' samples. Sample: CFSE-low (dividing) CD8+ T cells sorted from an allogeneic mixed lymphocyte reaction. CDR3 bases: TGTGCCAGCAGCTTGTATACAGGGGCAGGAAACACCATATATTTT. Protein: CASSLYTGAGNTIYF.